A selection of T cell receptor beta chains follows, all from one sample in a study of cytomegalovirus exposure and HLA in healthy donors. Sequencing used immunoSEQ multiplex PCR; TCRdb keeps in-frame clones, though not all of them. The sample yields fewer than 250,000 clones, nearly 80% seen once. The sequenced sample was PBMCs. The receptors stem from a male donor in good health and CMV-seronegative. Each CDR3 is given without its conserved first and last residue. D genes are given only for firm matches.

V	D	J	CDR3
TRBV11-2	NA	TRBJ2-7	ASSLRLRDEQY
TRBV7-9	TRBD2	TRBJ2-1	ASSRRGLAYNEQF
TRBV2	TRBD2	TRBJ2-5	ASSRTSSQETQY
TRBV7-2	TRBD2	TRBJ2-7	ASSSGLGYYEQY
TRBV5-1	TRBD2	TRBJ2-7	ASRHGTTTSYEQY
TRBV2	NA	TRBJ2-7	ASQQGLSEQY
TRBV15	TRBD1	TRBJ1-2	ATSRDTATGNGYT
TRBV4-1	TRBD2	TRBJ2-1	ASSRPPEGLGLQEQF
TRBV6-1	NA	TRBJ2-5	ASSEATTRWQETQY
TRBV7-8	TRBD2	TRBJ2-7	ASSLSSGTSYEQY
TRBV30	NA	TRBJ2-2	AWRIAANTGELF
TRBV5-1	TRBD1	TRBJ2-7	ASSLGQGLHEQY
TRBV5-4	NA	TRBJ1-3	ASSRTERGPSTIY
TRBV28	NA	TRBJ2-1	ASSALQGSPVRRF
TRBV4-3	TRBD2	TRBJ2-1	ASSQYAGEYNEQF
TRBV11-2	TRBD1	TRBJ2-1	ASRPRGTGIYNEQF
TRBV5-1	NA	TRBJ2-7	ASSLAPGYEQY
TRBV11-3	NA	TRBJ2-2	ASSPGVTGELF
TRBV10-2	NA	TRBJ1-2	ASKQGGGYT
TRBV7-9	NA	TRBJ1-1	ARSSLNTEAF
TRBV6-5	NA	TRBJ2-5	ASSFQGSETQY
TRBV23-1	TRBD1	TRBJ2-5	ASSHRQGEETQY